This T cell receptor beta chain was sequenced during a study of blood T cell repertoires in COVID-19 (TCRdb year 2020). About the study as a whole: Collaborator samples came from the United States, Italy and Spain and covered acute and convalescent phases of COVID-19. A freely available public database, intended as a resource for researchers studying the immune response to SARS-CoV-2, is where the repertoires were released. The material from the prospective study consisted of cDNA or gDNA derived from T cells, B-cell-depleted T cells, or PBMCs. A de-identified subject ID, COVID-19 status, age in years and sex were almost always included in the sample metadata. Samples came from the ongoing ImmuneRACE study (first 160 participants) plus 1,254 subjects from 6 global collaborators. Where HLA class I and class II types were available, the types were taken from metadata supplied by the sample provider, not from assay-based typing. The dataset comprised deeply sampled blood TCRbeta repertoires from subjects exposed to, actively infected with, or recovered from COVID-19.

With respect to this clone: No antigen is known for it. No clone much larger than this one lies a single base away; base qualities are absent.

The V and J ends are trimmed by 3 bases and 0 bases, leaving 6 bases between them. The CDR3 runs 13 residues from the cysteine to the phenylalanine. Only the CDR3 part of the read is kept: 39 bases, read in frame from the first base. Via the germline V gene, CDR1 is SGDLS and CDR2 YYNGEE. Whole blood was collected in K2EDTA tubes by collaborating institutions according to the institutions' own protocols. For TCRbeta analysis, collaborators shipped samples as frozen whole blood, isolated PBMCs, or DNA extracted from either of those sample types. The immunoSEQ Assay, a bias-controlled multiplex PCR, was used to amplify TCRbeta CDR3 regions from genomic DNA. The study's own analysis went as follows. Nucleated cell counts per sample were estimated from amplification of reference gene primers within the assay. To quantify the absolute abundance of each unique TCRbeta CDR3 rearrangement, sequence reads were collapsed and filtered. Productive Simpson clonality was computed per sample as the square root of Simpson's diversity index over productive rearrangements. TCRdb provides this immuneACCESS table in a form limited to in-frame rearrangements. Some clones are lacking; in checked studies, under half of them reflect an unresolved V gene, and why the rest are absent is not known. That table supplies the V and J calls and clone size; D and trimming were determined from the DNA. Across this sample there are approximately 120,000 clones, with roughly 82% seen only once. Roughly 5.4% of the sample is taken by the ten largest.

The investigation overall reported the following: Clinical and demographic metadata were provided uncurated, with the amount varying by source and participant.

The receptor comes from a human donor in a cohort sampled during active COVID-19. Sequencing used peripheral blood. The V and J genes are TRBV9 and TRBJ2-5; no D segment can be confidently identified. The CDR3 region has the sequence CASSAADQETQYF. Read as DNA, the sequence is TGTGCCAGCAGCGCCGCGGACCAAGAGACCCAGTACTTC.